The 25 T cell receptor beta chains below all came from one sample that was sequenced in a study of T cell responses to AZD1222 COVID-19 vaccine. Data came from immunoSEQ multiplex PCR; TCRdb stores just in-frame clones and leaves some out. In the table there are 150,000 or so clones, around 90% of which are singletons. The material was peripheral blood, obtained on day 0 of AZD1222 vaccination. All receptors derive from an adult in good health.

This rearrangement joins TRBV7-2 to TRBJ1-5, with 12 bases fitting TRBD1. The CDR3 extends over 17 amino acids. V lost 1 base to trimming and J lost 7 bases; unmatched junction nucleotides: 8. CDR1 is SGHTA, CDR2 FQGNSA, per germline. The CDR3 sequence: CASSLVGQGAFQQPQHF. Here the CDR3 DNA reads TGTGCCAGCAGCTTAGTGGGACAGGGGGCTTTCCAACAGCCCCAGCATTTT.

The rearrangement uses TRBV2 and TRBJ2-3, with a tentative D call TRBD2 (7 bases). Trimming took 7 bases from V and 2 from J, leaving 10 bases between them. From germline, CDR1 is SNHLY and CDR2 FYNNEI. This CDR3 contains 13 residues. The DNA for the CDR3 is TGTGCCAGCAACGGGGGGCCCACAGATACGCAGTATTTT. It yields the protein CASNGGPTDTQYF.

This chain uses TRBV7-2 with TRBJ1-5, with a tentative D call TRBD1 (6 bases). The germline V gene encodes CDR1 SGHTA and CDR2 FQGNSA. V was shortened by 1 base and J by 0 bases, with 13 bases between the two germline ends. The CDR3 spans 17 residues. The chain's CDR3 is CASSLGGRVYSNQPQHF. The CDR3 DNA follows: TGTGCCAGCAGCTTAGGGGGGCGGGTTTATAGCAATCAGCCCCAGCATTTT.

This rearrangement joins TRBV2 to TRBJ1-6; D gene unclear. This CDR3 is 12 amino acids long. Germline loops: CDR1 SNHLY, CDR2 FYNNEI. V gave up 10 bases and J gave up 6 bases, with 10 bases separating them. DNA of the CDR3: TGTGCCACCAGAGTGGGTAATTCACCCCTCCACTTT. This sequence encodes CATRVGNSPLHF.

The rearrangement links TRBV7-2 to TRBJ1-6, with TRBD1 matching over 9 bases. This CDR3 spans 14 amino acids. From germline, CDR1 is SGHTA and CDR2 FQGNSA. Losses at the gene ends were 4 bases for V and 14 bases for J; bases not matched to a gene: 9. CDR3 sequence: CASSYPGQGMTLHF. In DNA, the CDR3 is TGTGCCAGCAGCTACCCGGGACAGGGTATGACCCTCCACTTT.

A remark on this clone: This sample also contains other DNA sequences that code for the same CDR3. This chain uses TRBV4-2 with TRBJ1-2; TRBD1 matches 8 bases. After removal of 3 bases from V and 8 bases from J, the junction contained 2 bases not matched to a gene. Per germline, CDR1 LGHNA and CDR2 YNFKEQ. The CDR3 is 12 amino acids. The CDR3, as DNA: TGTGCCAGCAGCCAGGACAGGGCCGGCTACACCTTC. Amino acids: CASSQDRAGYTF.

The chain joins TRBV7-9 to TRBJ2-1; D is undetermined. V was shortened by 5 bases and J by 10 bases, with 15 bases between the two germline ends. This CDR3 is built from 13 residues. Germline V gives CDR1 SEHNR, CDR2 FQNEAQ (reference sequence). As DNA, the CDR3 is TGTGCCAGCAGCCTGTCCCCAGTATTCGAGCAGTTCTTC. Protein sequence: CASSLSPVFEQFF.

This clone was seen a single time. The chain has TRBV18 and TRBJ2-3, with TRBD1 identical over 7 bases. This CDR3 spans 15 amino acids. V lost 4 bases and J lost 0; bases outside the gene matches: 4. Per germline, CDR1 KGHSH and CDR2 LQKENI. The CDR3 nucleotides read TGTGCCAGCTCACGGGACAGACCTAGCACAGATACGCAGTATTTT. Translated, it gives CASSRDRPSTDTQYF. Full variable domain (rest looked up from reference TRBV18 and TRBJ2-3): NAGVMQNPRHLVRRRGQEARLRCSPMKGHSHVYWYRQLPEEGLKFMVYLQKENIIDESGMPKERFSAEFPKEGPSILRIQQVVRGDSAAYFCASSRDRPSTDTQYFGPGTRLTVL.

The chain is built from TRBV5-4 and TRBJ1-3, with a possible D match to TRBD1 (5 bases). V lost 5 bases and J lost 5, with 11 bases in between. Germline values: CDR1 SGHNT, CDR2 YYREEE (reference sequence). This CDR3 has 13 residues. DNA for the CDR3: TGTGCCAGCAGTTGGGACGTGCGAAACACCATATATTTT. This codes for CASSWDVRNTIYF.

The chain is built from TRBV7-9 and TRBJ1-2; no reliable D call. V was trimmed by 4 bases and J by 8 bases, leaving 17 bases between them. The germline CDR1 and CDR2 sequences are SEHNR and FQNEAQ (reference sequence). The CDR3 runs 14 residues. The CDR3 here is CASSSFYPGSGYTF. CDR3 nucleotides: TGTGCCAGCAGCTCATTTTATCCGGGGTCAGGCTACACCTTC.

The rearrangement links TRBV7-2 to TRBJ2-7; 8 bases are a match to TRBD1. This CDR3 region has 16 residues. Germline CDR1 reads SGHTA; CDR2 reads FQGNSA. V gave up 2 bases and J gave up 1 base; unmatched junction bases: 7. The CDR3 reads CASSLFAGQVSYEQYF. CDR3 bases: TGTGCCAGCAGCTTATTCGCGGGACAGGTTTCCTACGAGCAGTACTTC.

The J gene is TRBJ1-2, the V gene TRBV18; D might be TRBD1 (6 bases). V lost 3 bases, J lost 3 bases, and 14 bases lay in between. CDR1 and CDR2 from the germline V gene are KGHSH and LQKENI. This CDR3 contains 15 residues. The CDR3 loop is CASSPSGAGDYGYTF. CDR3 sequence (DNA): TGTGCCAGCTCACCTTCAGGGGCGGGAGACTATGGCTACACCTTC.

The rearrangement links TRBV11-3 to TRBJ2-5; possible D gene TRBD2, 5 bases. This CDR3 is 15 amino acids long. CDR1 and CDR2 from the germline V gene are SGHNT and YENEEA. Trimming removed 2 bases at V and 5 bases at J, with 15 bases between. The CDR3 bases are TGTGCCAGCAGCTTAAGGGTCGAGGGCCGGGAGACCCAGTACTTC. The encoded protein is CASSLRVEGRETQYF.

This chain links TRBV18 with TRBJ1-4; D ambiguous. The CDR3 has 17 residues. CDR1 is KGHSH, CDR2 LQKENI, per germline. V shed 2 bases and J shed 3 bases, with 16 bases lying between them. The CDR3 region is CASSPAVAVVANEKLFF. The CDR3 DNA reads as TGTGCCAGCTCACCAGCGGTAGCAGTCGTAGCTAATGAAAAACTGTTTTTT.

J is TRBJ1-2 and V is TRBV6-5, with unresolved D. Germline V gene data show CDR1 as MNHEY and CDR2 as SVGAGI. There are 16 residues in the CDR3. V was clipped by 0 bases and J by 4 bases, with 15 bases between them. The DNA of the CDR3 is TGTGCCAGCAGTTACTCGATCAGTTCAGAACTCTATGGCTACACCTTC. It translates to CASSYSISSELYGYTF.

The chain has TRBV11-2 and TRBJ2-3, with 10 bases that match TRBD2. Germline CDR1 and CDR2: SGHAT and FQNNGV. Trimming cost V 5 bases and J 5 bases; bases outside gene matches: 7. CDR3 length: 15 amino acids. The CDR3: CASSPLAGEGDTQYF. The CDR3 region has the DNA TGTGCCAGCAGCCCCCTAGCGGGGGAGGGAGATACGCAGTATTTT.

The J gene is TRBJ2-1, the V gene TRBV6-6, with 10 bases that match TRBD2. Germline trimming cut 7 bases from V and 6 bases from J; bases unmatched to any gene: 6. CDR1 is MNHNY and CDR2 is SVGAGI in the germline V gene (reference sequence). The CDR3 contains 14 residues. CDR3: CASTRGLAFNEQFF. The DNA of the CDR3 is TGTGCCAGCACCCGGGGACTAGCGTTCAATGAGCAGTTCTTC.

This clone was seen more than once but under ten times. V usage is TRBV12-5 and J usage is TRBJ2-2, with 7 positions matching TRBD2. The CDR3 sequence is 15 residues long. Trimming cost V 7 bases and J 3 bases; bases outside gene matches: 8. Germline V gene sequence: CDR1 LGHNT, CDR2 FRNRAP. DNA of the CDR3: TGTGCTAGTGCTACCGGGGGGACTTACACCGGGGAGCTGTTTTTT. This encodes CASATGGTYTGELFF. The full variable domain, rest sourced from reference TRBV12-5 and TRBJ2-2, is DARVTQTPRHKVTEMGQEVTMRCQPILGHNTVFWYRQTMMQGLELLAYFRNRAPLDDSGMPKDRFSAEMPDATLATLKIQPSEPRDSAVYFCASATGGTYTGELFFGEGSRLTVL.

The rearrangement joins TRBV15 to TRBJ1-1; D is undetermined. The CDR3 contains 13 residues. V lost 4 bases to trimming and J lost 1 base, with 7 bases between them. CDR1 and CDR2 (germline): LNHNV, YYDKDF (reference sequence). The CDR3 DNA reads as TGTGCCACCAGCATCTCAGAGAACACTGAAGCTTTCTTT. Amino acid sequence: CATSISENTEAFF.

V is TRBV7-2 and J is TRBJ2-7, with a tentative D call TRBD2 (6 bases). Per the germline V gene, CDR1 is SGHTA and CDR2 is FQGNSA. The CDR3 sequence is 18 residues long. Trimming took off 4 bases at V and 3 bases at J, with 25 bases between the two ends. The CDR3 reads CASSSPPTIAGKIYEQYF. CDR3 coding DNA: TGTGCCAGCAGCTCCCCCCCCACGATCGCGGGGAAAATCTACGAGCAGTACTTC.

This chain joins TRBV6-5 and TRBJ1-1, with no clear D. This CDR3 spans 13 amino acids. Germline assignment: CDR1 MNHEY and CDR2 SVGAGI. V shed 6 bases and J shed 1 base, with 9 bases lying between them. This CDR3 is CASSSEENTEAFF. The CDR3 nucleotides are TGTGCCAGCAGCTCCGAGGAGAACACTGAAGCTTTCTTT.

The CDR3 DNA reads as TGTGCCAGCAGCCTCGGACAGGGTGACACCATATATTTT. Translating it yields CASSLGQGDTIYF. The rearrangement uses TRBV5-5 and TRBJ1-3; 8 nucleotides agree with TRBD1. The CDR3 loop spans 13 amino acids. Germline values: CDR1 SGHKS, CDR2 YYEKEE (reference sequence). The ends lost 4 bases at V and 8 bases at J; junction bases unmatched: 5.

The chain links TRBV2 to TRBJ2-7; 11 bases fit TRBD1. This CDR3 is 15 amino acids long. J lost 2 bases, V lost 5 bases, and 5 bases had no gene match. Germline V gene lookup returns CDR1 SNHLY and CDR2 FYNNEI. CDR3 nucleotide sequence: TGTGCCAGCAGTACTGGGACAGGGGGTACCTACGAGCAGTACTTC. It is translated as CASSTGTGGTYEQYF.

This chain connects TRBV10-3 to TRBJ2-2; possible D gene TRBD2, 6 bases. The CDR3 extends over 18 amino acids. The V gene lost 4 bases and the J gene lost 5 bases, with 23 bases spanning the gap. Germline CDR1 reads ENHRY; CDR2 reads SYGVKD. CDR3 sequence (DNA): TGTGCCATCAGTGCACTCCATGGAAGCCAGGGAGGTACCGGGGAGCTGTTTTTT. This encodes CAISALHGSQGGTGELFF.

The J gene is TRBJ2-7, the V gene TRBV9, with TRBD2 matching over 11 bases. The CDR3 covers 14 residues. Trimming cost V 3 bases and J 2 bases; bases outside gene matches: 1. Looked up from germline, CDR1 is SGDLS and CDR2 is YYNGEE. CDR3 in DNA: TGTGCCAGCAGCGAGGGACTAGCGGCCTACGAGCAGTACTTC. Its translation: CASSEGLAAYEQYF.